This entry concerns a single T cell receptor beta chain. Its antigen is unidentified. CD45RO negativity and positive selection for CCR7 defined naive CD8 cells, a population that excluded terminally differentiated effector memory CD45RA+ cells. Those who donated were healthy HIV-negative adults, with no recent acute infections or vaccinations reported. This entry belongs to a study of shared clonotypes between healthy human individuals. In germline, CDR1 is LGHNA, CDR2 YSLEER. Deletions cut 1 base from V and 8 bases from J, with 18 bases between. This CDR3 is 16 amino acids long. Per the original methods: With immunoSEQ giving junction-only sequences and no quality scores, filtering differed. Clones were sequenced by immunoSEQ multiplex PCR, and TCRdb holds only the in-frame ones, with some missing. D and trimming were read from the DNA, whereas the V and J calls and clone size are those reported in that table. Of nearly 2 million clones in the sample, about 95% were seen once.

Study-wide results and limits: Clonotypes not shared had lower generation probabilities than those common to all four donors.

This TCR came from a man between 18 and 35 years old in good health. The gene calls are TRBV4-3 and TRBJ2-1; D tentatively reads TRBD1 or TRBD2 (6 bases each). The source material was naive CD8+ T cells sorted from blood. CDR3 DNA sequence: TGCGCCAGCAGCCAAGCCCTGGGGGGCGACAAGGATGAGCAGTTCTTC. Protein sequence: CASSQALGGDKDEQFF.